This passage covers 32 T cell receptor beta chains from one sample sequenced in a study of CD8+CD57+ T cells in acquired aplastic anemia. All patients picked for sequencing had shown, by flow cytometry, an expansion of CD8+CD57+ cells. Genomic DNA, the template, was used for profiling of the TCR beta VDJ and CDR3. TCRdb used MiXCR to reprocess the reads, holding one entry per CDR3 protein. The sample contains around 170,000 distinct CDR3 sequences, approximately 50% of which appear only once. The sample comprised sorted CD4+, CD8+, or CD8+CD57+ T cells (not recorded which) from PBMCs. These receptors were collected from a human donor with aplastic anemia.

In its sample, this clonotype was seen many times. This sequence joins TRBV9 and TRBJ1-2; 11 positions agree with TRBD1. Unmatched junction bases numbered 7, after V lost 4 bases and J lost 5 bases. CDR3 length: 15 amino acids. The germline CDR1 and CDR2 sequences are SGDLS and YYNGEE. The CDR3 spells CASSPRTGGRYGYTF. The CDR3 DNA sequence: TGTGCCAGCAGCCCCCGGACAGGGGGCCGGTATGGCTACACCTTC.

This clonotype was seen only a few times. This chain joins TRBV2 and TRBJ1-2, with D uncertain. V was cut by 8 bases and J by 7 bases, with 14 bases left in between. The CDR3 spans 12 residues. Per germline, CDR1 SNHLY and CDR2 FYNNEI. The CDR3 DNA reads TGTGCCAGCTTGTTCGTCGAGAGTGGCTACACCTTC. Encoded protein: CASLFVESGYTF.

This clonotype has only a few counts. Being one base from a much bigger clone, this may be a read error. The rearrangement uses TRBV7-9 and TRBJ2-7; possible D gene TRBD2, 6 bases. Germline lookup yields CDR1 SEHNR and CDR2 FQNEAQ (reference sequence). The V end was cut by 8 bases, the J end by 5 bases, with 22 bases between. The CDR3 consists of 15 residues. The CDR3 reads CASAGSVGTQNEQYF. CDR3 nucleotide sequence: TGTGCCAGCGCCGGGAGTGTCGGGACGCAGAACGAGCAGTACTTC. Together with reference TRBV7-9 and TRBJ2-7, the CDR3 gives the full variable domain: DTGVSQNPRHKITKRGQNVTFRCDPISEHNRLYWYRQTLGQGPEFLTYFQNEAQLEKSRLLSDRFSAERPKGSFSTLEIQRTEQGDSAMYLCASAGSVGTQNEQYFGPGTRLTVT.

Judged by abundance, this clonotype is medium-sized. The chain uses TRBV2 and TRBJ1-3; D gene ambiguous. The V end was cut by 7 bases, the J end by 0 bases, with 4 bases between. CDR3 length equals 12 residues. CDR1 is SNHLY and CDR2 is FYNNEI in the germline V gene. CDR3 bases: TGTGCCAGCAAGGTCTCTGGAAACACCATATATTTT. This gives the protein CASKVSGNTIYF.

This rearrangement joins TRBV9 to TRBJ1-1, with 9 positions matching TRBD1. There are 17 residues in the CDR3. CDR1 is SGDLS, CDR2 YYNGEE, per germline. The V segment lost 4 bases and the J segment 7 bases; nucleotides outside the gene matches: 17. As DNA, the CDR3 is TGTGCCAGCAGCCGTACAACAGGGGGCACAGGTCATTTTGAAGCTTTCTTT. As protein: CASSRTTGGTGHFEAFF.

V usage is TRBV29-1 and J usage is TRBJ1-1; D is unclear. From germline, CDR1 is SQVTM and CDR2 ANQGSEA. This CDR3 comprises 13 residues. V lost 0 bases and J 0 bases, leaving 5 bases between the germline ends. The CDR3 protein is CSVEDGMNTEAFF. CDR3 DNA sequence: TGCAGCGTTGAAGACGGGATGAACACTGAAGCTTTCTTT.

This clonotype was counted a few times. The V call is TRBV29-1, the J call TRBJ1-2; D is possibly TRBD1 (6 bases). Trimming took 1 base from V and 6 from J, leaving 12 bases between them. The CDR3 has 13 residues. CDR1 is SQVTM, CDR2 ANQGSEA, per germline. CDR3 in DNA: TGCAGCGTTGAAGTAAGCAGGGGCCATGGCTACACCTTC. This translates into CSVEVSRGHGYTF.

V usage is TRBV19 and J usage is TRBJ2-1; D perhaps matches TRBD2 (6 bases). Germline V gene data show CDR1 as LNHDA and CDR2 as SQIVND (reference sequence). The CDR3 is 14 amino acids. The V end lost 3 bases, the J end lost 3 bases, and 9 bases lay between the germline ends. As DNA, the CDR3 is TGTGCCAGTAGTATTAGTAGCGGCTACAATGAGCAGTTCTTC. Protein: CASSISSGYNEQFF.

This clonotype was counted once. The chain has TRBV6-1 and TRBJ1-3; D is perhaps TRBD1 (5 bases). This CDR3 region has 15 residues. Trimming cost V 9 bases and J 1 base, with 16 bases left between them. Per germline, CDR1 MNHNS and CDR2 SASEGT. This CDR3 is CARTTGRESGNTIYF. As DNA, the CDR3 is TGTGCCAGAACTACAGGCCGTGAGTCTGGAAACACCATATATTTT.

The chain joins TRBV15 to TRBJ1-5; 7 bases fit TRBD1. The CDR3 totals 15 residues. The germline CDR1 and CDR2 sequences are LNHNV and YYDKDF (reference sequence). V lost 5 bases and J lost 7; bases outside the gene matches: 11. CDR3 protein: CATSVGRGGGQPQHF. In nucleotides, the CDR3 is TGTGCCACCAGCGTTGGGAGAGGGGGCGGACAGCCCCAGCATTTT.

The V and J genes are TRBV25-1 and TRBJ1-6; no clear D gene. Trimming took 6 bases from V and 13 from J, leaving 16 bases between them. The CDR3 spans 13 residues. CDR1 and CDR2 from the germline V gene are MGHDK and SYGVNS. The CDR3 spells CASRVEDSSPLHF. The CDR3 coding sequence is TGTGCCAGCAGGGTTGAGGATAGCTCGCCCCTCCACTTT.

The chain couples TRBV7-3 to TRBJ1-2; D is uncertain. The germline V gene has CDR1 SGHTA and CDR2 FQGTGA. V was trimmed by 2 bases and J by 0 bases, leaving 10 bases between them. This CDR3 has 15 amino acids. CDR3 in DNA: TGTGCCAGCAGCTTACGGGGTCCGTCTAACTATGGCTACACCTTC. It yields the protein CASSLRGPSNYGYTF.

Note on this clonotype: The conserved phenylalanine or tryptophan is not found at the CDR3 terminus, so this likely reflects a read error. The limits of the CDR3 on the DNA are not certain, so only TCRdb's listed CDR3 is given. This chain uses TRBV7-3 with TRBJ1-3. Per the germline V gene, CDR1 is SGHTA and CDR2 is FQGTGA. The CDR3 totals 8 residues, both ends included. The CDR3 spells CASSSMAL.

Comment on this clonotype: The junction and the germline gene differ at one end; a read error may be behind it. This rearrangement joins TRBV10-3 to TRBJ1-2, with D possibly matching TRBD1 (6 bases). The CDR3 spans 13 residues. Germline assignment: CDR1 ENHRY and CDR2 SYGVKD. The CDR3 loop is CASSSVGGYGYTF. In DNA, the CDR3 is TGTGCCAGCAGTTCAGTAGGGGGTTATGGCTACACCTTC.

The chain has TRBV10-3 and TRBJ1-1, with 7 bases identical to TRBD1. V lost 1 base, J lost 1 base, and 0 bases stayed unmatched. CDR1 is ENHRY and CDR2 is SYGVKD in the germline V gene. The CDR3 is 14 amino acids. Here the CDR3 DNA reads TGTGCCATCAGTGAGTACAGGGGGAACACTGAAGCTTTCTTT. Protein sequence: CAISEYRGNTEAFF.

The V call is TRBV5-4, the J call TRBJ1-5; 9 positions match TRBD1. This CDR3 is built from 17 residues. CDR1 is SGHNT, CDR2 YYREEE, per germline (reference sequence). The V segment lost 3 bases and the J segment 3 bases; nucleotides outside the gene matches: 10. In DNA form, the CDR3 reads TGTGCCAGCAGCTCGACTACAGGGGGCGACGCCAATCAGCCCCAGCATTTT. Translated, it gives CASSSTTGGDANQPQHF.

Ten or more counts support this clonotype. V is TRBV7-9 and J is TRBJ1-2; 8 bases fit TRBD1. Germline loops: CDR1 SEHNR, CDR2 FQNEAQ (reference sequence). This CDR3 has 14 amino acids. The V segment lost 1 base and the J segment 7 bases; nucleotides outside the gene matches: 5. The CDR3 is CASSLGYGTGGYTF. CDR3 in DNA: TGTGCCAGCAGCTTAGGGTACGGGACAGGTGGCTACACCTTC.

The rearrangement uses TRBV20-1 and TRBJ2-3; no clear D gene. The CDR3 has 10 residues. The V end was cut by 5 bases, the J end by 4 bases, with 4 bases between. Germline V CDR1 and CDR2: DFQATT, SNEGSKA (reference sequence). CDR3 bases: TGCAGTGCTGACGCAGATACGCAGTATTTT. Its translation is CSADADTQYF.

This chain connects TRBV20-1 to TRBJ2-1, with unresolved D. V dropped 0 bases and J dropped 7 bases, with 7 bases sitting between them. CDR1 and CDR2 (germline): DFQATT, SNEGSKA (reference sequence). The CDR3 consists of 12 residues. CDR3 loop: CSAREHGNEQFF. The DNA for the CDR3 is TGCAGTGCTAGAGAGCACGGTAATGAGCAGTTCTTC.

This clonotype came up many times. V gene TRBV20-1 combines with J gene TRBJ2-3, with 7 bases fitting TRBD2. Trimming cost V 0 bases and J 11 bases; bases outside gene matches: 11. Germline lookup yields CDR1 DFQATT and CDR2 SNEGSKA (reference sequence). The CDR3 covers 14 residues. CDR3 region: CSARDGSGKTQQYF. The CDR3 DNA follows: TGCAGTGCTAGAGATGGAAGCGGGAAGACCCAGCAGTATTTT.

The rearrangement uses TRBV12-3 or TRBV12-4 and TRBJ1-1; D is ambiguous. Trimming stripped 3 bases from V and 7 bases from J, with 9 bases between. The CDR3 extends over 12 amino acids. The CDR3 nucleotides read TGTGCCAGCAGTTTGGGTGCGGGTGAAGCTTTCTTT. Translated, it gives CASSLGAGEAFF.

This clonotype has a count of ten or more. The chain uses TRBV19 and TRBJ2-5; TRBD1 matches at 9 bases. CDR3 length equals 15 residues. The ends lost 3 bases at V and 7 bases at J; junction bases unmatched: 9. Germline loops: CDR1 LNHDA, CDR2 SQIVND (reference sequence). In nucleotides, the CDR3 is TGTGCCAGTAGTATGATCGGACAGGGGCGACCGACCCAGTACTTC. It yields the protein CASSMIGQGRPTQYF.

This clonotype occurred a few times. The V call is TRBV2, the J call TRBJ2-7; D call uncertain. Trimming pared 0 bases from V and 1 base from J, leaving 7 bases between. CDR1 and CDR2 from the germline V gene are SNHLY and FYNNEI. CDR3 length equals 14 residues. The CDR3: CASSEARSSYEQYF. The CDR3 DNA reads TGTGCCAGCAGTGAAGCCAGGTCTTCCTACGAGCAGTACTTC.

V is TRBV10-2 and J is TRBJ1-2; no clear D gene. The CDR3 runs to 12 residues. V was pared by 7 bases and J by 2 bases, with 8 bases between. CDR1 WSHSY and CDR2 SAAADI come from the germline V gene. The CDR3 sequence: CASIGQNYGYTF. The CDR3 nucleotides read TGCGCCAGCATTGGCCAGAACTATGGCTACACCTTC.

The rearrangement joins TRBV29-1 to TRBJ1-1, with 8 bases identical to TRBD1. With 4 bases clipped from V and 11 bases from J, the junction kept 6 bases outside the gene matches. Germline CDR1 reads SQVTM; CDR2 reads ANQGSEA. The CDR3 covers 11 residues. The CDR3 sequence: CSVGTGKGAFF. CDR3 bases: TGCAGCGTTGGGACAGGGAAAGGGGCTTTCTTT.

This clonotype was seen only a few times. Possible read error: a much larger clone is one base away. V usage is TRBV11-2 and J usage is TRBJ1-1; TRBD1 is a possible D gene (5 bases). This CDR3 contains 14 residues. CDR1 and CDR2 from the germline V gene are SGHAT and FQNNGV. The CDR3 bases are TGCGCCAGCAGTATTCCAGGGACGAACACTGAAGCTTTCTTT. Protein product: CASSIPGTNTEAFF.

This clonotype showed up many times. J is TRBJ1-2 and V is TRBV7-8; a weak D match, TRBD1 (6 bases). Per the germline V gene, CDR1 is SGHVS and CDR2 is FQNEAQ. This CDR3 has 14 amino acids. The V end was cut by 5 bases, the J end by 3 bases, with 13 bases between. The CDR3 sequence is CASSHSGQHYGYTF. As DNA, the CDR3 is TGTGCCAGCAGCCATTCTGGACAGCACTATGGCTACACCTTC.

The V call is TRBV20-1, the J call TRBJ2-1, with D unresolved. Germline-derived CDR1 and CDR2 are DFQATT and SNEGSKA (reference sequence). The CDR3 is 12 amino acids. The ends were cut back, 1 base at V and 2 bases at J, with 3 bases in the middle. The CDR3 nucleotides read TGCAGTGCTAGAGTACCCTACAATGAGCAGTTCTTC. It yields the protein CSARVPYNEQFF.

V usage is TRBV7-2 and J usage is TRBJ1-1; tentatively, D is TRBD1 (5 bases). Germline CDR1 is SGHTA and CDR2 is FQGNSA. V lost 1 base and J 4 bases, leaving 13 bases between the germline ends. There are 15 residues in the CDR3. The CDR3 loop reads CASSLGIQASTEAFF. DNA of the CDR3: TGTGCCAGCAGCTTAGGTATACAGGCGAGCACTGAAGCTTTCTTT.

This chain links TRBV20-1 with TRBJ2-5, with unresolved D. The ends were cut back, 5 bases at V and 6 bases at J, with 10 bases in the middle. This CDR3 region has 11 residues. Germline V gene lookup returns CDR1 DFQATT and CDR2 SNEGSKA (reference sequence). The CDR3 nucleotides read TGCAGTGCTCCTCTTGGCCAGACCCAGTACTTC. It translates to CSAPLGQTQYF.

The table lists this clonotype with a few counts. The chain uses TRBV30 and TRBJ1-3; unclear D gene. CDR3 length: 15 residues. The ends were cut back, 0 bases at V and 0 bases at J, with 9 bases in the middle. Per germline, CDR1 GTSNPN and CDR2 SVGIG (reference sequence). CDR3 bases: TGTGCCTGGAGTGTACGCCTCCTCTCTGGAAACACCATATATTTT. Protein sequence: CAWSVRLLSGNTIYF.

This clonotype showed up many times. The chain joins TRBV10-3 to TRBJ1-2; D is uncertain. The CDR3 loop spans 16 amino acids. The germline V gene has CDR1 ENHRY and CDR2 SYGVKD. Trimming took 0 bases from V and 2 from J, leaving 13 bases between them. The CDR3 DNA follows: TGTGCCATCAGTGAGTCGAGGCAGCCCTCGAACTATGGCTACACCTTC. As protein: CAISESRQPSNYGYTF.